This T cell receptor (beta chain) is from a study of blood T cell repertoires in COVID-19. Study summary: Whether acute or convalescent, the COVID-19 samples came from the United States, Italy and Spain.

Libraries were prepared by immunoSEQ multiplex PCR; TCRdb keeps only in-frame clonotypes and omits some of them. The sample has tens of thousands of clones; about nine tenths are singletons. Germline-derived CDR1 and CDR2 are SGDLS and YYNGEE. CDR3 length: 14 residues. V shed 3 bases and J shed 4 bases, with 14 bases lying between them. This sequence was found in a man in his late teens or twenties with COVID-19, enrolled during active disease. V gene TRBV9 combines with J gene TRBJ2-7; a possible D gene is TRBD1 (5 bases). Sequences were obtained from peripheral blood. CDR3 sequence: CASSADLGPYEQYF. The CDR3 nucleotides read TGTGCCAGCAGCGCAGACCTGGGGCCTTACGAGCAGTACTTC.